This T cell receptor (beta chain) came from a study of T-cell memory formation after mild COVID-19. Study-wide background: There were largely donor-specific TCR clusters.

Study results and limitations: Clones from the second wave (peaking day 37) had unconfirmed SARS-CoV-2 specificity. Clones that contracted from day 15 to 85 had balanced CD4/CD8; later expanders were CD4+ biased. Contracting clones localized mainly to CM and EM when CD4+ and mainly to EMRA when CD8+.

The sample holds a few counts of this clonotype. The antigen is unknown. TCRdb itself ran the 5' RACE reads through MiXCR, one entry per CDR3 protein. The sample lists roughly 400,000 distinct CDR3 sequences, roughly 15% occurring once. CDR3 size: 15 residues. Trimming stripped 6 bases from V and 9 bases from J, with 18 bases between. CDR1 and CDR2 (germline): MNHEY, SVGAGI. This chain links TRBV6-5 with TRBJ1-6; the D gene is possibly TRBD1 (6 bases). Sequencing used PBMCs or a T cell subset sorted from them (not recorded which). This TCR came from a man aged 18 to 35 who had mild COVID-19 (a few samples of this study predate the infection). Cell type and time point are not known. The CDR3 DNA is TGTGCCAGCAGGGCGACTGGGGGGCTCGGTTCACCCCTCCACTTT. It translates to CASRATGGLGSPLHF.